This T cell receptor beta chain was sequenced in a study of OX40 agonist ivuxolimab in advanced cancers. Turning to the study itself: Earlier anti-PD-1, anti-PD-L1 or anti-CTLA-4 therapy was permitted; roughly 37% had received some. In three patients, partial responses were observed, one with hepatocellular carcinoma and two with cutaneous melanoma.

This CDR3 contains 14 residues. V was trimmed by 2 bases and J by 2 bases, leaving 11 bases between them. Germline CDR1 SGHKS, CDR2 YYEKEE (reference sequence). Turning to this clone: The antigen remains undetermined.

Study results and caveats: At 0.1 to 3.0 mg/kg, CD4+ and CD8+ blood T cells expanded clonally by week 6. Expanded clones tended on average to be more numerous among CD8+ T cells than CD4+.

Profiled with immunoSEQ multiplex PCR; TCRdb holds only in-frame clones, not every one. The repertoire holds about 62,000 clones, about 79% seen once, with roughly 2.3% in the top ten. This specimen was CD4+ or CD8+ T cells sorted from blood, taken in a trial of the OX40 agonist ivuxolimab. This clonotype originated in an adult with an advanced solid tumor such as melanoma, head and neck, liver or kidney cancer. The chain employs TRBV5-5 and TRBJ2-7; a possible D gene is TRBD1 (5 bases). The CDR3, as DNA: TGTGCCAGCAGCTTTGACAGAATTACCTACGAGCAGTACTTC. Translated, it gives CASSFDRITYEQYF.